A selection of T cell receptor beta chains follows, all from one sample in a study of T-cell memory formation after mild COVID-19. MiXCR, applied by TCRdb to the 5' RACE reads, yields one record per CDR3 protein. This sample has almost 550,000 distinct CDR3 sequences, with about a fifth found just once. Sequencing was performed on PBMCs or a T cell subset sorted from them (not recorded which). All receptors derive from an adult woman who had mild COVID-19 (a few samples of this study predate the infection). Cell type and time point are not known. The CDR3 runs from the conserved cysteine through the conserved F or W. Fields, in order: V gene, CDR3 length, J gene, CDR3 protein.

v_gene: TRBV6-1; len: 17; j_gene: TRBJ2-2; CDR3aa: CASSPSDKPRGTGELFF
v_gene: TRBV5-1; len: 13; j_gene: TRBJ2-3; CDR3aa: CASRLAVGDTQYF
v_gene: TRBV6-6; len: 14; j_gene: TRBJ2-5; CDR3aa: CASIPGGLQETQYF
v_gene: TRBV20-1; len: 16; j_gene: TRBJ2-2; CDR3aa: CSAGRAPGPNTGELFF
v_gene: TRBV4-1; len: 13; j_gene: TRBJ1-5; CDR3aa: CASSSAIAQPQHF
v_gene: TRBV3-1; len: 15; j_gene: TRBJ1-1; CDR3aa: CASSPEAGRNTEAFF
v_gene: TRBV24-1; len: 16; j_gene: TRBJ2-3; CDR3aa: CATSDYIAGHTDTQYF
v_gene: TRBV12-3/TRBV12-4; len: 10; j_gene: TRBJ1-2; CDR3aa: CASSPHFYTF
v_gene: TRBV29-1; len: 12; j_gene: TRBJ1-1; CDR3aa: CSARQGRTEAFF
v_gene: TRBV7-9; len: 15; j_gene: TRBJ2-1; CDR3aa: CASSSSGGAANEQFF
v_gene: TRBV7-2; len: 16; j_gene: TRBJ2-7; CDR3aa: CASSSQQGSGLNEQYF
v_gene: TRBV18; len: 14; j_gene: TRBJ2-7; CDR3aa: CASSPNSAAYEQYF